This T cell receptor beta chain comes out of a study of blood T cell repertoires in COVID-19. Only in-frame clones appear in the TCRdb table, and some are missing; sequencing was by immunoSEQ multiplex PCR. The table shows roughly 250,000 clones, with about 83% occurring only once. V dropped 5 bases and J dropped 4; count of bases not matched to a gene: 4. The CDR3 is made up of 15 amino acids. Per the germline V gene, CDR1 is SGHNT and CDR2 is YENEEA. The sample was peripheral blood. J is TRBJ2-1 and V is TRBV11-3; 11 bases map to TRBD2. This TCR derives from a human donor in a cohort sampled during active COVID-19. The CDR3 here is CASSQLAGGYNEQFF. CDR3 bases: TGTGCCAGCAGCCAGCTAGCGGGAGGTTACAATGAGCAGTTCTTC.